This TCR beta chain was captured by sequencing in a study of naive and memory T cell subsets (dated by TCRdb to the late 2010s). For the wider study: The study applied an open-source, UMI-based TCR alpha and beta sequencing pipeline to sorted naive and memory peripheral blood T cell subsets. Complete agreement was observed between the functional CMV T cell responses and the IgG serology results. RNA was DNase-treated and reverse transcribed with TCR constant-region primers, mostly using SuperScript III.

Counted from cysteine to phenylalanine, this CDR3 has 14 amino acids. Left in the record is the CDR3 DNA by itself, 42 bases read in frame from the first base. Cut back by 5 bases and 1 base, the V and J ends lie 11 bases apart. From the second PCR step onward, the TCR alpha chain libraries and the TCR beta chain libraries were amplified separately. To determine each donor's CMV status, fresh PBMCs were stimulated overnight with CMV viral lysate, and IFNgamma production from CD4+ T cells was then assessed. Miltenyi beads were used first to positively select CD4 T cells, and CD8 T cells were then positively selected from the CD4-negative fraction. After staining for CD3, CD4, CD8, CD45RA, CD27 and a live/dead dye, cells were sorted on a BD Aria II into four subsets based on CD45RA and CD27. A few healthy volunteers provided blood, and the blood of each volunteer was split into CD4 and CD8 T cells and then into four differentiation subsets. Roughly 120 ml of peripheral blood was collected from each donor, and PBMC were isolated by Ficoll-Paque PLUS density-gradient centrifugation. After sorting, cells were lysed in RLT buffer, RNA was extracted using a Qiagen RNeasy kit, and the extracted RNA was stored at -80 degrees C.

On the study overall, not on this receptor specifically: Gini index rose and Shannon and inverse Simpson diversity fell from naive through CM, EM and EMRA in both CD4 and CD8 cells. Once error correction was done, more than 95% of naive TCR sequences showed up just once, which made the naive abundance distributions much steeper than those of the memory subsets. The abundance of TCRs followed a power law with an exponent that differed between naive and memory subsets yet stayed consistent across the three individuals. RNA-based TCR counts may be affected by expression changes linked to T cell activation and differentiation. The repertoire findings for the naive and memory subsets could not be validated against a ground truth, as none was available. Clonotypes were defined as single alpha or beta chain sequences, not paired alpha/beta receptors.

This clonotype occurred a few times. Which antigen it targets is not known. Per-base quality was not reported, and no clone a single base away is much larger than it. The library came from UMI-ligation and nested PCR. To cover both TRBC1 and TRBC2, the beta constant-region primer consisted of an equimolar mix of two oligonucleotides. Four rounds of PCR, combining the SP2 primer with nested alpha and beta constant-region primers, were used to amplify the ligated cDNA. A single-stranded oligonucleotide containing the SP2 primer and a 12-nucleotide UMI was joined to the 3' end of the cDNA by T4 RNA ligase 1. Incubation of the ligation reaction lasted about 19-24 hours at 16 degrees C. PCR2 was typically performed as a SYBR Green qPCR and was stopped at a predetermined threshold so that over-amplification was prevented. Every purification after the first one was done using Agencourt AMPure XP magnetic beads. Library quantification was done by Qubit, followed by a TapeStation check on which the main peak was expected at around 650 bp. Pooled libraries were sequenced on an Illumina MiSeq using v2 2x251 paired-end kits, and typically about 0.95-2.1 million reads were obtained per sample. Libraries were pooled at about 4 nM per sample, and roughly 5-7.5% PhiX was added to improve cluster recognition. The source study handled its data this way. V and J genes were assigned to Demultiplexor-processed FASTQ reads by Decombinator through tag matching, with a single base-pair mismatch being allowed. UMIs were used by Collapsinator to correct both sequencing errors and frequency errors arising from PCR heterogeneity. CDR3Translator translated TCRs and extracted CDR3s from the conserved cysteine to the FGXG phenylalanine, flagging non-productive sequences. Gini, Shannon entropy and inverse Simpson indices were calculated on repertoires that had been subsampled to equal numbers of UMI-defined TCRs. Clonotype abundance distributions were fitted to a power law by maximum likelihood within the linear range. For one naive CD8 sample, the pipeline and MIGEC produced similar UMI counts, unique TCR numbers and clonal distributions. Repertoires were searched for about 7,000 CMV-associated CDR3 sequences compiled from VDJdb and a published dataset. TCRdb reanalyzed the raw reads on its own, using fastp at Q25 for trimming and MiXCR for clone calling, and kept in-frame beta chains. A single entry per CDR3 protein holds the most common genes and DNA from its merged rows. The V and J calls here are based on TCRdb, not the publication. The sample data list 130,000 or so distinct CDR3 sequences, and 36% of these were observed just once. The leading ten clones occupy approximately 0.88% of the sample.

The sequenced material came from central memory CD4+ T cells from blood. In light of the paper, this sample's cell subset or site label describes: central memory, CD45RA- CD27+. This chain joins TRBV12-3 or TRBV12-4 to TRBJ1-1, with the D gene not clear enough to name. This TCR was recovered from a human donor in good health. The CDR3 corresponds to CASSLKHRNTEAFF. The DNA sequence is TGTGCCAGCAGTCTAAAGCACCGGAACACTGAAGCTTTCTTT.